This T cell receptor (beta chain) stems from a study of response to subunit inactivated influenza vaccine. A single record per CDR3 protein comes from TCRdb applying MiXCR to the RT-PCR reads. Here the sample spans more than 600,000 distinct CDR3 sequences, less than 20% being singletons. This clonotype appeared many times. Antigen specificity is unknown. General observations from the study: Few new T cells, the authors suggested, are recruited by each seasonal influenza vaccination.

CDR3 size: 13 residues. The V gene lost 6 bases and the J gene lost 3 bases, with 12 bases spanning the gap. Germline V gene sequence: CDR1 DFQATT, CDR2 SNEGSKA (reference sequence). The TCR originated in a man aged 50 to 59 who received an inactivated influenza vaccine. V and J are TRBV20-1 and TRBJ2-4, with D uncertain. Sequenced material: PBMCs from blood, taken 5 to 6 days after vaccination. The CDR3 nucleotides read TGCAGTGCCCCCACGATAGTCAAAAACATTCAGTACTTC. Translated: CSAPTIVKNIQYF.